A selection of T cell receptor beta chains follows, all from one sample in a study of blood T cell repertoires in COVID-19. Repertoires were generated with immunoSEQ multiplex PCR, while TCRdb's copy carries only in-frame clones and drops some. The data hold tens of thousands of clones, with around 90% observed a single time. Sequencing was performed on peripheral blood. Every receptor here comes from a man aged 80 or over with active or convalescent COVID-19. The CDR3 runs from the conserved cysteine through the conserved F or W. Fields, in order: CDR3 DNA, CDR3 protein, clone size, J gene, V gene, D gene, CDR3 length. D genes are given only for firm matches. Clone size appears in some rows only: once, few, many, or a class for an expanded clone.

CDR3 DNA: TGTGCCAGTAGTATACACTGGACTGAAGCTTTCTTT; CDR3 protein: CASSIHWTEAFF; clone size: -; J gene: TRBJ1-1; V gene: TRBV19; D gene: -; CDR3 length: 12
CDR3 DNA: TGTGCCAGTAGGTCAACCGTGCAGTGGCTAGCGGGGGGGTATGAGCAGTTCTTC; CDR3 protein: CASRSTVQWLAGGYEQFF; clone size: -; J gene: TRBJ2-1; V gene: TRBV19; D gene: TRBD2; CDR3 length: 18
CDR3 DNA: TGTGCCAGTACCCCCCGGGACAGGGTAGGAGCACCCCTCCACTTT; CDR3 protein: CASTPRDRVGAPLHF; clone size: -; J gene: TRBJ1-6; V gene: TRBV19; D gene: TRBD1; CDR3 length: 15
CDR3 DNA: TGTGCCACCAGCAGAGTGTTAGCAACTAATGAAAAACTGTTTTTT; CDR3 protein: CATSRVLATNEKLFF; clone size: -; J gene: TRBJ1-4; V gene: TRBV15; D gene: -; CDR3 length: 15
CDR3 DNA: TGCGCCAGCAGCTTGGCCGGGAGGGGAATGAACACTGAAGCTTTCTTT; CDR3 protein: CASSLAGRGMNTEAFF; clone size: -; J gene: TRBJ1-1; V gene: TRBV5-1; D gene: -; CDR3 length: 16
CDR3 DNA: TGTGCCAGCAGCTTAGGTGGACAGAGTAATGAAAAACTGTTTTTT; CDR3 protein: CASSLGGQSNEKLFF; clone size: once; J gene: TRBJ1-4; V gene: TRBV7-2; D gene: -; CDR3 length: 15
CDR3 DNA: TGTGCCAGCAGTCGGACAGGGGGCCCCACTGAAGCTTTCTTT; CDR3 protein: CASSRTGGPTEAFF; clone size: -; J gene: TRBJ1-1; V gene: TRBV11-2; D gene: TRBD1; CDR3 length: 14
CDR3 DNA: TGTGCCAGTAGTAACAGGAACAATCAGCCCCAGCATTTT; CDR3 protein: CASSNRNNQPQHF; clone size: few; J gene: TRBJ1-5; V gene: TRBV19; D gene: -; CDR3 length: 13
CDR3 DNA: TGTGCCACCTCGGGCGGACTTGCCGGGGAGCTGTTTTTT; CDR3 protein: CATSGGLAGELFF; clone size: once; J gene: TRBJ2-2; V gene: TRBV24-1; D gene: -; CDR3 length: 13
CDR3 DNA: TGCGCCAGCAGCCCGGGGGGCGGGGGGCGCACAGATACGCAGTATTTT; CDR3 protein: CASSPGGGGRTDTQYF; clone size: -; J gene: TRBJ2-3; V gene: TRBV5-1; D gene: TRBD2; CDR3 length: 16
CDR3 DNA: TGTGCCAGTAGTAAAACAGGGGCTACGAACACTGAAGCTTTCTTT; CDR3 protein: CASSKTGATNTEAFF; clone size: -; J gene: TRBJ1-1; V gene: TRBV19; D gene: TRBD1; CDR3 length: 15
CDR3 DNA: TGTGCCAGCAGCTTAAGTCCGGGCGGGGAGCCCCAGCATTTT; CDR3 protein: CASSLSPGGEPQHF; clone size: -; J gene: TRBJ1-5; V gene: TRBV7-2; D gene: -; CDR3 length: 14
CDR3 DNA: TGTGCCAGCAGCAGCGGGGGGGCGGTTCAGCCCCAGCATTTT; CDR3 protein: CASSSGGAVQPQHF; clone size: -; J gene: TRBJ1-5; V gene: TRBV7-9; D gene: -; CDR3 length: 14
CDR3 DNA: TGCGCCAGCAGCTTCCCAGGGGTAGACACTGAAGCTTTCTTT; CDR3 protein: CASSFPGVDTEAFF; clone size: -; J gene: TRBJ1-1; V gene: TRBV5-1; D gene: -; CDR3 length: 14
CDR3 DNA: TGTGCCACCAGTGCCCTTGACTCGGCCTATGGCTACACCTTC; CDR3 protein: CATSALDSAYGYTF; clone size: few; J gene: TRBJ1-2; V gene: TRBV24-1; D gene: -; CDR3 length: 14
CDR3 DNA: TGTGCCAGCAGCTGGGGGTACGGGACAGGGGCAGATACGCAGTATTTT; CDR3 protein: CASSWGYGTGADTQYF; clone size: -; J gene: TRBJ2-3; V gene: TRBV6-6; D gene: TRBD1; CDR3 length: 16
CDR3 DNA: TGTGCCAGCAGCTACCGGAAGGACCCGGCAGGGACCGGGGAGCTGTTTTTT; CDR3 protein: CASSYRKDPAGTGELFF; clone size: -; J gene: TRBJ2-2; V gene: TRBV5-4; D gene: -; CDR3 length: 17
CDR3 DNA: TGTGCCAGCAGTTTTGAGGCGAATGAGCAGTTCTTC; CDR3 protein: CASSFEANEQFF; clone size: -; J gene: TRBJ2-1; V gene: TRBV12-3/TRBV12-4; D gene: -; CDR3 length: 12
CDR3 DNA: TGTGCCAGCAGCTTATTTGCGAATTCACCCCTCCACTTT; CDR3 protein: CASSLFANSPLHF; clone size: -; J gene: TRBJ1-6; V gene: TRBV5-4; D gene: -; CDR3 length: 13
CDR3 DNA: TGTGCCAGCAGCTTAGCCGGCCTAGCGGGAGGACACAATGAGCAGTTCTTC; CDR3 protein: CASSLAGLAGGHNEQFF; clone size: -; J gene: TRBJ2-1; V gene: TRBV7-6; D gene: TRBD2; CDR3 length: 17
CDR3 DNA: TGTGCCAGCAGCTTGATTACAGGGATGGGTGAAGCTTTCTTT; CDR3 protein: CASSLITGMGEAFF; clone size: few; J gene: TRBJ1-1; V gene: TRBV5-4; D gene: -; CDR3 length: 14
CDR3 DNA: TGTGCCAGCAGCCCCCCCCCGGACCAAGAGACCCAGTACTTC; CDR3 protein: CASSPPPDQETQYF; clone size: once; J gene: TRBJ2-5; V gene: TRBV7-2; D gene: -; CDR3 length: 14
CDR3 DNA: TGTGCCAGCAGCTTGGCGTTTGCGGGAGACATTCAGTACTTC; CDR3 protein: CASSLAFAGDIQYF; clone size: -; J gene: TRBJ2-4; V gene: TRBV7-9; D gene: TRBD2; CDR3 length: 14
CDR3 DNA: TGTGCCAGCTCACAGCGGGAGGGGAACTACAATGAGCAGTTCTTC; CDR3 protein: CASSQREGNYNEQFF; clone size: -; J gene: TRBJ2-1; V gene: TRBV18; D gene: TRBD2; CDR3 length: 15
CDR3 DNA: TGTGCCAGCAGCCCTAGCGGGGGTTCCTACAATGAGCAGTTCTTC; CDR3 protein: CASSPSGGSYNEQFF; clone size: -; J gene: TRBJ2-1; V gene: TRBV11-2; D gene: TRBD2; CDR3 length: 15
CDR3 DNA: TGTGCCAGCAGCTCCCTGAGCTCCTATAATTCACCCCTCCACTTT; CDR3 protein: CASSSLSSYNSPLHF; clone size: -; J gene: TRBJ1-6; V gene: TRBV7-9; D gene: -; CDR3 length: 15
CDR3 DNA: TGTGCCAGCAGCCCCGACAGCCGGAACACCGGGGAGCTGTTTTTT; CDR3 protein: CASSPDSRNTGELFF; clone size: -; J gene: TRBJ2-2; V gene: TRBV6-5; D gene: -; CDR3 length: 15
CDR3 DNA: TGTGCCAGCAGCGGCGGGGTCCCCTACAATGAGCAGTTCTTC; CDR3 protein: CASSGGVPYNEQFF; clone size: -; J gene: TRBJ2-1; V gene: TRBV7-8; D gene: -; CDR3 length: 14
CDR3 DNA: TGTGCCTGGAGAACGGCAGATACGCAGTATTTT; CDR3 protein: CAWRTADTQYF; clone size: -; J gene: TRBJ2-3; V gene: TRBV30; D gene: -; CDR3 length: 11
CDR3 DNA: TGCGCCAGCAGCAGGGACAGGGCAGGTACTGAAGCTTTCTTT; CDR3 protein: CASSRDRAGTEAFF; clone size: -; J gene: TRBJ1-1; V gene: TRBV5-1; D gene: TRBD1; CDR3 length: 14
CDR3 DNA: TGTGCCAGCAAATTAGGCAGGGCGAATTCACCCCTCCACTTT; CDR3 protein: CASKLGRANSPLHF; clone size: -; J gene: TRBJ1-6; V gene: TRBV6-5; D gene: -; CDR3 length: 14
CDR3 DNA: TGTGCCATCAGTGATCCGGACGGGATCTATGGCTACACCTTC; CDR3 protein: CAISDPDGIYGYTF; clone size: -; J gene: TRBJ1-2; V gene: TRBV10-3; D gene: -; CDR3 length: 14
CDR3 DNA: TGTGCCAGCAGTTTAGACAGGGGTAAGGGGACTGAAGCTTTCTTT; CDR3 protein: CASSLDRGKGTEAFF; clone size: once; J gene: TRBJ1-1; V gene: TRBV2; D gene: TRBD1; CDR3 length: 15
CDR3 DNA: TGTGCCAGCAGCCCCCGGCGGGGGAGAGCTGAGCAGTTCTTC; CDR3 protein: CASSPRRGRAEQFF; clone size: -; J gene: TRBJ2-1; V gene: TRBV6-4; D gene: TRBD2; CDR3 length: 14
CDR3 DNA: TGTGCCAGCAGCCAAGTTGGCAGGAACACTGAAGCTTTCTTT; CDR3 protein: CASSQVGRNTEAFF; clone size: -; J gene: TRBJ1-1; V gene: TRBV3-1/TRBV3-2; D gene: -; CDR3 length: 14
CDR3 DNA: TGTGCCAGCAGACGGACAGGGGGCAACTATGGCTACACCTTC; CDR3 protein: CASRRTGGNYGYTF; clone size: -; J gene: TRBJ1-2; V gene: TRBV6-5; D gene: TRBD1; CDR3 length: 14
CDR3 DNA: TGTGCCAGCAGCTTTAACCCGGGACAGCGTTATCCTGGCTACACCTTC; CDR3 protein: CASSFNPGQRYPGYTF; clone size: -; J gene: TRBJ1-2; V gene: TRBV11-3; D gene: TRBD1; CDR3 length: 16
CDR3 DNA: TGTGCCAGTACTCGCGGGGGGACCGGGGAGCTGTTTTTT; CDR3 protein: CASTRGGTGELFF; clone size: -; J gene: TRBJ2-2; V gene: TRBV19; D gene: TRBD2; CDR3 length: 13
CDR3 DNA: TGTGCCAGTAGCATGGGACAGGGCGGGAATGAGCAGTTCTTC; CDR3 protein: CASSMGQGGNEQFF; clone size: -; J gene: TRBJ2-1; V gene: TRBV19; D gene: TRBD1; CDR3 length: 14
CDR3 DNA: TGTGCCACCTCCTATGGGGGGGCGGGGAATGAGCAGTTCTTC; CDR3 protein: CATSYGGAGNEQFF; clone size: -; J gene: TRBJ2-1; V gene: TRBV2; D gene: -; CDR3 length: 14
CDR3 DNA: TGTGCCAGCTCATCAGAGCCAGGGGGCACCGGGGAGCTGTTTTTT; CDR3 protein: CASSSEPGGTGELFF; clone size: -; J gene: TRBJ2-2; V gene: TRBV18; D gene: TRBD1; CDR3 length: 15
CDR3 DNA: TGCGCCAGCAGCCAGTTAGCGGGGGACACCGGGGAGCTGTTTTTT; CDR3 protein: CASSQLAGDTGELFF; clone size: -; J gene: TRBJ2-2; V gene: TRBV5-1; D gene: TRBD2; CDR3 length: 15
CDR3 DNA: TGTGCCAGTAGTCCCCGGCGGGGCGGTGGCTACACCTTC; CDR3 protein: CASSPRRGGGYTF; clone size: -; J gene: TRBJ1-2; V gene: TRBV19; D gene: -; CDR3 length: 13